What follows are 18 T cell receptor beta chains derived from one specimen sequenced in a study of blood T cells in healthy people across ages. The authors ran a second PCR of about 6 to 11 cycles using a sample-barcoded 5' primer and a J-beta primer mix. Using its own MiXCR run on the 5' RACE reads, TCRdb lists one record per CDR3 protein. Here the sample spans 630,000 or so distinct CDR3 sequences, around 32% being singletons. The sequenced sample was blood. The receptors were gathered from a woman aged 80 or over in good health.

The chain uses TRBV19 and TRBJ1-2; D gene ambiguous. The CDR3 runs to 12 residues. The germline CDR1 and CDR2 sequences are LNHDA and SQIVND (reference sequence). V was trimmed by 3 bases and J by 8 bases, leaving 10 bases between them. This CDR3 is CASSMLQRGYTF. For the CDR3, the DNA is TGTGCCAGTAGTATGCTCCAGCGGGGCTACACCTTC.

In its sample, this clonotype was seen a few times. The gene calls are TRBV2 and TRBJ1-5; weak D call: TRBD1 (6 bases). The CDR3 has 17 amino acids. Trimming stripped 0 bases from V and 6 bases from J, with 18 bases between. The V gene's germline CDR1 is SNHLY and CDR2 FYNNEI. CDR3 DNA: TGTGCCAGCAGTGAAGCCTTGATCCGGGTCAGGGGTCAGCCCCAGCATTTT. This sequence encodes CASSEALIRVRGQPQHF.

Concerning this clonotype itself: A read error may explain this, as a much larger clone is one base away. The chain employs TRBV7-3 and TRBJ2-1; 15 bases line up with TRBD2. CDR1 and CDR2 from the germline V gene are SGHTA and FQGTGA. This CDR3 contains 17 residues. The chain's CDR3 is CTSSAPGLAGGYNEQFF. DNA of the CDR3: TGTACCAGCAGCGCTCCGGGACTAGCGGGGGGTTACAATGAGCAGTTCTTC.

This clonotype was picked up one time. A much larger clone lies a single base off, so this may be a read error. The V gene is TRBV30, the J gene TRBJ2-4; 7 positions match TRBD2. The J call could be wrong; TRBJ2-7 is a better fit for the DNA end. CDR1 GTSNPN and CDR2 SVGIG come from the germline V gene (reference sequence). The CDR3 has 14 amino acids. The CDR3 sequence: CAWRTAGNCYEQYF. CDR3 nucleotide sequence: TGTGCCTGGAGGACAGCGGGGAACTGCTACGAGCAGTACTTC.

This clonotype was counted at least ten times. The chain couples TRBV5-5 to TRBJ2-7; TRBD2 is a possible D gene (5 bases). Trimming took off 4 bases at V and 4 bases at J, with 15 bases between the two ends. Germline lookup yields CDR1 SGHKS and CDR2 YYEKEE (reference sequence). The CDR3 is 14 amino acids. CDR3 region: CASSPSGIRYEQYF. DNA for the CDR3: TGTGCCAGCAGCCCCTCGGGAATAAGGTACGAGCAGTACTTC.

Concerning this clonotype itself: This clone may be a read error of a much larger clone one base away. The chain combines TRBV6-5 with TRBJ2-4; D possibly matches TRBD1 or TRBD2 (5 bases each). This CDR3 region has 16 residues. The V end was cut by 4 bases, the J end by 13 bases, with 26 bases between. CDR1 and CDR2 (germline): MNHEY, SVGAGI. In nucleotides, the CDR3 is TGTGCCAGCAGTTTTGGGTGGGGGTCCAGAGGGGATGAGCAGTACTTC. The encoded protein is CASSFGWGSRGDEQYF.

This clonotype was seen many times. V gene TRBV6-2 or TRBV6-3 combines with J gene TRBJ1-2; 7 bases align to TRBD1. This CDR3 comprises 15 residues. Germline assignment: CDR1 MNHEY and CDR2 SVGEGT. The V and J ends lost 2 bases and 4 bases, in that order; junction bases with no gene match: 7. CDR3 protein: CASSYSGRDSYGYTF. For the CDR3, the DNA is TGTGCCAGCAGTTACAGCGGCAGGGACAGCTATGGCTACACCTTC.

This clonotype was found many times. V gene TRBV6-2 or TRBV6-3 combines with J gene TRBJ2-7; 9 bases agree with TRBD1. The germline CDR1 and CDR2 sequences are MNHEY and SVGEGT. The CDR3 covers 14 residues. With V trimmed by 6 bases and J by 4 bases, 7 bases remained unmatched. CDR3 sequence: CASRRAGTGYEQYF. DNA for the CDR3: TGTGCCAGCAGACGAGCCGGGACAGGGTACGAGCAGTACTTC.

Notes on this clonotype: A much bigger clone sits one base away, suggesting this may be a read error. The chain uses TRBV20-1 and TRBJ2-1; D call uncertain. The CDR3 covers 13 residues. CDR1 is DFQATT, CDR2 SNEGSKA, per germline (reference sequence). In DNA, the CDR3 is TGCGGTGCTAGAGAACCCCTTAGGAATGAGCAGTTCTTC. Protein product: CGAREPLRNEQFF.

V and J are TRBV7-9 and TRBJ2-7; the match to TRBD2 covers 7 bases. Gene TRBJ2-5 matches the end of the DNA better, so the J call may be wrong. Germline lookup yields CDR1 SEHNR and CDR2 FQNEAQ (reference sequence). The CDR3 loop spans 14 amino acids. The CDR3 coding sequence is TGTGCCAGCAGCCCTACTTCGGGGGGTCGGACCCAGTACTTC. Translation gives CASSPTSGGRTQYF.

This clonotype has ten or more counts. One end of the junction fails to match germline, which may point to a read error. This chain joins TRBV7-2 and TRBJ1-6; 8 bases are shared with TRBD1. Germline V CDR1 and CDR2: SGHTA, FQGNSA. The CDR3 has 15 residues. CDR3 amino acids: CASSIAGQVFSPLHF. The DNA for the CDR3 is TGTGCCAGCAGCATAGCGGGACAGGTCTTTTCACCCCTCCACTTT.

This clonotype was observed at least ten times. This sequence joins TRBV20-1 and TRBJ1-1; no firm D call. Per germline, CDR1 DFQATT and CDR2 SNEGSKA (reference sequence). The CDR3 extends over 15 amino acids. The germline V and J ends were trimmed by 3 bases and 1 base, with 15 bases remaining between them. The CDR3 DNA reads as TGCAGTGCTAGGCCCCCTAAGGCGGGGAACACTGAAGCTTTCTTT. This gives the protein CSARPPKAGNTEAFF.

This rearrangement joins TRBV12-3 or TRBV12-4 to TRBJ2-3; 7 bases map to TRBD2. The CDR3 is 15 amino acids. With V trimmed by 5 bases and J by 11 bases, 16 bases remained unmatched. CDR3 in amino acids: CASSASGFRTDVQYF. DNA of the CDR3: TGTGCCAGCAGTGCTAGCGGATTCCGCACAGATGTGCAGTATTTT.

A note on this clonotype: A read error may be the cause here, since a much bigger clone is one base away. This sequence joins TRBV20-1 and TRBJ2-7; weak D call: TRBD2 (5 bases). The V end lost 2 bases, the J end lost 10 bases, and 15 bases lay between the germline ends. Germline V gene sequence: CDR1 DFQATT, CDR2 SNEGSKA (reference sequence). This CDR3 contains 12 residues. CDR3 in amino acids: CSARLPPEAQYF. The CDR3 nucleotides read TGCAGTGCTAGACTGCCCCCGGAGGCCCAGTACTTC.

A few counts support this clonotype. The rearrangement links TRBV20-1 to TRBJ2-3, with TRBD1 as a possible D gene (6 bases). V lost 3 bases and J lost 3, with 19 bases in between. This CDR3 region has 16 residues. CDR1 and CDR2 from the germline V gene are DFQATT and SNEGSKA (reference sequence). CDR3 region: CSARDEGEYMTDTQYF. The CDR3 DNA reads TGCAGTGCTAGGGACGAGGGGGAGTATATGACAGATACGCAGTATTTT.

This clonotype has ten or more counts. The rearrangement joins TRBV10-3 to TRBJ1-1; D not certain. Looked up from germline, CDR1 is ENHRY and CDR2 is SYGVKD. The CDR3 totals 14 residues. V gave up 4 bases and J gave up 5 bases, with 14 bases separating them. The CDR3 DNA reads TGTGCCATCAGTGGAAGAAGGGAGGGAACTGAAGCTTTCTTT. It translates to CAISGRREGTEAFF.

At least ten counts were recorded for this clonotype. CDR3 sequence (DNA): TGTGCCAGCAGCTTAGTCGGGGGTCACAATTCACCCCTCCACTTT. It codes for CASSLVGGHNSPLHF. The rearrangement links TRBV7-8 to TRBJ1-6, with D perhaps TRBD1 (5 bases). The CDR3 extends over 15 amino acids. CDR1 and CDR2 from the germline V gene are SGHVS and FQNEAQ. Trimming shortened V by 1 base and J by 7 bases, and 11 bases separated the two germline ends.

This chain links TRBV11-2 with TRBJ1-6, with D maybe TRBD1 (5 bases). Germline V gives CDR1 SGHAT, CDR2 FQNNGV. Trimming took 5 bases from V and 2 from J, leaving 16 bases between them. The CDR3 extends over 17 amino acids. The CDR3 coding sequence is TGTGCCAGCAGCCCGGGCCGTGGGGGGACCTATAATTCACCCCTCCACTTT. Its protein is CASSPGRGGTYNSPLHF. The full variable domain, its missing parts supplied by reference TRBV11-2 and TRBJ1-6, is EAGVAQSPRYKIIEKRQSVAFWCNPISGHATLYWYQQILGQGPKLLIQFQNNGVVDDSQLPKDRFSAERLKGVDSTLKIQPAKLEDSAVYLCASSPGRGGTYNSPLHFGNGTRLTVT.